This T cell receptor (beta chain) was recorded in a study of blood T cell repertoires in COVID-19. About the research overall: Samples came from the United States, Italy and Spain, spanning acute and convalescent COVID-19. T cells, B-cell-depleted T cells, or PBMCs provided the cDNA or gDNA that served as material.

Original processing notes: Amplification of reference gene primers was used by the study to estimate nucleated cell counts. Profiling relied on immunoSEQ multiplex PCR, and the TCRdb table lists in-frame clones only, not all of them. V, J and clone size are taken as reported in that table, and D and trimming were inferred from the DNA itself. This sample has 100,000 to 150,000 clones, with over 80% found just once. Germline lookup yields CDR1 LGHNT and CDR2 FRNRAP. The ends were cut back, 2 bases at V and 8 bases at J, with 13 bases in the middle. This CDR3 is built from 14 residues. Material for sequencing was peripheral blood. The gene calls are TRBV12-5 and TRBJ2-4; D not resolved. The TCR sequence derives from a man between 40 and 49 years old with active or convalescent COVID-19. The CDR3 coding sequence is TGTGCTAGTGGTTTGTTCGGTGAAGTGGACATTCAGTACTTC. This encodes CASGLFGEVDIQYF.